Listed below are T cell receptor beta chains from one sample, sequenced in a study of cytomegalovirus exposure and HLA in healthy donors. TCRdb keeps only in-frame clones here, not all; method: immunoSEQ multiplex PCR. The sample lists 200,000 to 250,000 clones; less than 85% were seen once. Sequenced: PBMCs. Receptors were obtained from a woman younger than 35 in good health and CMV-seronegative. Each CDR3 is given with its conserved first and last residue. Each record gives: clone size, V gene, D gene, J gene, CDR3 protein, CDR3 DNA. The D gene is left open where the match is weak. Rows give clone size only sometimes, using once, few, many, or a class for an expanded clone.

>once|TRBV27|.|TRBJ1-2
CASSPSRRDLGGGYTF
TGTGCCAGCAGCCCGTCGCGCAGGGATCTTGGTGGAGGCTACACCTTC
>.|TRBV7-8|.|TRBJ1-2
CASSSRTADNYGYTF
TGTGCCAGCAGCTCCCGGACAGCAGATAACTATGGCTACACCTTC
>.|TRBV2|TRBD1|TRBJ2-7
CASKSGQGVYEQYF
TGTGCCAGCAAATCGGGACAGGGTGTCTACGAGCAGTACTTC
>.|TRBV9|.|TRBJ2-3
CASSVGYSTDTQYF
TGTGCCAGCAGCGTCGGGTATAGCACAGATACGCAGTATTTT
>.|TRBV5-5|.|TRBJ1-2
CASSLDRGYGYTF
TGTGCCAGCAGCTTGGACCGGGGCTATGGCTACACCTTC
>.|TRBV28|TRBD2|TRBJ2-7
CASSSTSGLIEQYF
TGTGCCAGCAGTTCGACTAGCGGCCTTATTGAGCAGTACTTC
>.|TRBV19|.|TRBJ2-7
CASSISGEQYF
TGTGCCAGTAGTATATCGGGTGAGCAGTACTTC
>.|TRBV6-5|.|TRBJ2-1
CASRAAGFSYNEQFF
TGTGCCAGCCGGGCAGCCGGGTTCTCCTACAATGAGCAGTTCTTC
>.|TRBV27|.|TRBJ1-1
CASSPGSTEAFF
TGTGCCAGCAGTCCGGGGAGCACTGAAGCTTTCTTT
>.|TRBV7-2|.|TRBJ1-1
CASSLVAGDTEAFF
TGTGCCAGCAGCTTAGTGGCAGGGGACACTGAAGCTTTCTTT
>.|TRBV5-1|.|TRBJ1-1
CASSLRLPVGTEAFF
TGCGCCAGCAGCTTGAGGCTTCCGGTAGGGACTGAAGCTTTCTTT
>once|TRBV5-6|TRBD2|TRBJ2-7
CASSSGLAGGFSYEQYF
TGTGCCAGCAGTTCGGGACTAGCGGGGGGTTTTTCCTACGAGCAGTACTTC
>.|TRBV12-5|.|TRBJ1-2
CASGREERPPLF
TGTGCTAGTGGCCGTGAAGAGAGGCCGCCCCTCTTC
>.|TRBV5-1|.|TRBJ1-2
CASSLDQEGYTF
TGCGCCAGCAGCTTGGATCAGGAAGGCTACACCTTC
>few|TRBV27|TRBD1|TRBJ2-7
CASSLDRGYEQYF
TGTGCCAGCAGTTTAGACAGGGGTTACGAGCAGTACTTC
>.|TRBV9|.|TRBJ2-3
CASSVDPRPSTDTQYF
TGTGCCAGCAGCGTAGATCCTAGACCTAGCACAGATACGCAGTATTTT
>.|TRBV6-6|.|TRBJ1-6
CASRPLRGANSPLHF
TGTGCCAGCAGACCACTGCGGGGAGCGAATTCACCCCTCCACTTT
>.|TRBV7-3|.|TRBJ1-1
CASSRRRNTEAFF
TGTGCCAGCAGCCGACGGAGAAACACTGAAGCTTTCTTT
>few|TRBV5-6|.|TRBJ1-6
CASSPARDSRDSPLHF
TGTGCCAGCAGCCCTGCGAGAGACAGTCGGGATTCACCCCTCCACTTT
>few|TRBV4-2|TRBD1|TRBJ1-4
CASSQVVWGEDLGTGVATNEKLFF
TGTGCCAGCAGCCAAGTAGTGTGGGGAGAGGATCTGGGGACAGGGGTTGCAACTAATGAAAAACTGTTTTTT
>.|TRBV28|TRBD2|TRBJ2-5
CASSRGTSGRIQYF
TGTGCCAGCAGTCGCGGGACTAGCGGGAGAATCCAGTACTTC
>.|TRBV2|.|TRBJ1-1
CASRPGPAKSFNTEAFF
TGTGCCAGCAGACCCGGACCCGCTAAAAGTTTTAACACTGAAGCTTTCTTT
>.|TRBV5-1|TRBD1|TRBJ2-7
CASVAPDRGYEQYF
TGCGCCAGCGTCGCCCCGGACAGGGGTTACGAGCAGTACTTC
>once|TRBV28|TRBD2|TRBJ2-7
CATQSGGDYEQYF
TGTGCCACTCAGTCCGGGGGGGACTACGAGCAGTACTTC
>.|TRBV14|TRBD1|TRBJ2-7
CASSQDRGLIIGSGYEQYF
TGTGCCAGCAGCCAAGACAGGGGGCTAATCATTGGGTCCGGATACGAGCAGTACTTC
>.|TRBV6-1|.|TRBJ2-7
CASTGLYEQYF
TGTGCCAGCACCGGGTTATACGAGCAGTACTTC
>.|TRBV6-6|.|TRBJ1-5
CASSYGLHHNQPQHF
TGTGCCAGCAGTTACGGGCTCCATCACAATCAGCCCCAGCATTTT
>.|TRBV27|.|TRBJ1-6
CASSGAEGPLHF
TGTGCCAGCAGTGGGGCAGAGGGTCCCCTCCACTTT
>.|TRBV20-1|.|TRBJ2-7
CSARASLQQYF
TGCAGTGCTAGGGCTAGCCTCCAGCAGTACTTC
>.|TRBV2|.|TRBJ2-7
CASLPRGGEQYF
TGTGCCAGTCTCCCTCGTGGGGGAGAGCAGTACTTC
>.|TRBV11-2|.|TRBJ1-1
CASSWVDGGTEAFF
TGTGCCAGCAGCTGGGTCGACGGGGGCACTGAAGCTTTCTTT
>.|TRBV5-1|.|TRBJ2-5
CASSGTTGETQYF
TGCGCCAGCAGCGGGACAACCGGAGAGACCCAGTACTTC
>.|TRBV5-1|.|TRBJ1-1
CASSLSRTTEAFF
TGCGCCAGCAGCTTGTCACGGACCACTGAAGCTTTCTTT
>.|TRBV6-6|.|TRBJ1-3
CASSYSDSSGNTIYF
TGTGCCAGCAGTTACTCGGACAGCTCTGGAAACACCATATATTTT
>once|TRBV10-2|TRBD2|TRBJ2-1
CASRQTSTDEQFF
TGCGCCAGCAGGCAGACTAGCACCGATGAGCAGTTCTTC
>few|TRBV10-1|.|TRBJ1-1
CASSEGAGYTEAFF
TGCGCCAGCAGTGAAGGGGCGGGGTACACTGAAGCTTTCTTT